This TCR beta chain emerged from a study of CD8+ T cells in alopecia areata. For the study at large: Oral tofacitinib (5 to 10 mg twice daily) was administered to treated patients.

Points from the study as a whole: Normal scalp had lower clonality than lesional scalp, with alopecia totalis/universalis lesions showing this most strongly. Sequencing of scalp samples also captures resident alphabeta T cells of normal skin.

RNA was extracted and reverse transcribed into cDNA as the sequencing template. Clones were sequenced by immunoSEQ multiplex PCR, and TCRdb holds only the in-frame ones, with some missing. The sample shows 150,000 or so clones, about nine tenths of them seen only once. Germline V lookup: CDR1 SGHRS, CDR2 YFSETQ. V was clipped by 4 bases and J by 1 base, with 9 bases between them. This CDR3 is built from 13 residues. The sorting of PBMCs gave CD4+ and CD8+ T cells. A note on this clone: The antigen is not known.

The source was CD8+ T cells sorted from blood, collected at week 0. The chain combines TRBV5-1 with TRBJ2-7; weak D call: TRBD1 (6 bases). The receptor was derived from a human donor with alopecia areata. The chain's CDR3 is CASSTDRSYEQYF. In DNA, the CDR3 is TGCGCCAGCAGCACCGACAGGTCCTACGAGCAGTACTTC.